The entry below gives a single T cell receptor (beta chain) sequence along with its context. These data belong to a study of technical replicates of blood from a few donors. Assay: immunoSEQ multiplex PCR; the TCRdb copy retains only in-frame clones and omits some. Counted here are 72,000 or so clones, about 94% occurring once; the ten biggest clones make up approximately 0.4%. V was clipped by 2 bases and J by 5 bases, with 10 bases between them. CDR1 is SGDLS and CDR2 is YYNGEE in the germline V gene. The CDR3 runs 13 residues. This receptor was identified in a human donor in good health. The specimen was T cells isolated from PBMCs. The chain has TRBV9 and TRBJ2-5; D possibly corresponds to TRBD1 (6 bases). This CDR3 is CASSVTGRETQYF. For the CDR3, the DNA is TGTGCCAGCAGCGTTACAGGGCGCGAGACCCAGTACTTC.